Shown below are 17 T cell receptor beta chains from a single sample sequenced in a study of response to subunit inactivated influenza vaccine. MiXCR, applied by TCRdb to the RT-PCR reads, yields one record per CDR3 protein. This table holds around 480,000 distinct CDR3 sequences, 16% found once. The specimen comprised CD4+ T cells sorted from PBMCs, sampled around 25 months after vaccination. These receptors all come from a man aged 50-75 years who received an inactivated influenza vaccine.

A few counts support this clonotype. This chain connects TRBV6-1 to TRBJ1-6; TRBD1 aligns across 12 bases. V shed 6 bases and J 4 bases; nucleotides not matched to a gene: 1. CDR1 is MNHNS, CDR2 SASEGT, per germline. CDR3 size: 15 residues. The CDR3 reads CASRGQGAYNSPLHF. Here the CDR3 DNA reads TGTGCCAGCAGGGGACAGGGGGCATATAATTCACCCCTCCACTTT.

The genes are TRBV4-2 and TRBJ2-3; tentative D call: TRBD1 (5 bases). The CDR3 is 15 amino acids. With 0 bases removed from V and 3 bases from J, the gap between germline ends came to 10 bases. Germline CDR1 and CDR2: LGHNA and YNFKEQ. The chain's CDR3 is CASSQDVRVTDTQYF. CDR3 nucleotide sequence: TGTGCCAGCAGCCAAGATGTCAGGGTTACAGATACGCAGTATTTT.

There are a few counts of this clonotype. DNA for the CDR3: TGTGCCAGCAGCTTAGTAGACAGGGTTCATGAGCAGTTCTTC. Protein: CASSLVDRVHEQFF. The rearrangement joins TRBV7-2 to TRBJ2-1, with 7 bases aligning to TRBD1. CDR1 SGHTA and CDR2 FQGNSA come from the germline V gene. V shed 1 base, J shed 8 bases, and the junction held 5 bases outside the gene matches. This CDR3 spans 14 amino acids.

The V gene is TRBV12-3 or TRBV12-4, the J gene TRBJ2-2, with D possibly matching TRBD1 (6 bases). The length of the CDR3 is 15 residues. V gave up 5 bases and J gave up 6 bases, with 16 bases separating them. CDR3 coding DNA: TGTGCCAGCAGTACCGGGACAATACGTTCCGGGGAGCTGTTTTTT. This encodes CASSTGTIRSGELFF.

This sequence joins TRBV5-6 and TRBJ2-1; D is ambiguous. The germline V gene has CDR1 SGHDT and CDR2 YYEEEE. The CDR3 spans 16 residues. The V end lost 0 bases, the J end lost 2 bases, and 12 bases lay between the germline ends. The CDR3 DNA sequence: TGTGCCAGCAGCTTGGGGCCGCCGACCGCCTACAATGAGCAGTTCTTC. This translates into CASSLGPPTAYNEQFF.

This clonotype was recorded a few times. The chain recombines TRBV9 with TRBJ2-5; D is unresolved. CDR1 and CDR2 from the germline V gene are SGDLS and YYNGEE. This CDR3 has 14 amino acids. The ends were cut back, 3 bases at V and 5 bases at J, with 14 bases in the middle. CDR3 sequence: CASSGRDNSETQYF. The CDR3 region has the DNA TGTGCCAGCAGCGGAAGAGACAACTCGGAGACCCAGTACTTC.

The rearrangement uses TRBV4-2 and TRBJ1-4; D is unresolved. The CDR3 runs to 17 residues. V was pared by 0 bases and J by 0 bases, with 11 bases between. CDR1 and CDR2 (germline): LGHNA, YNFKEQ. This CDR3 is CASSQEAARTTNEKLFF. CDR3 nucleotide sequence: TGTGCCAGCAGCCAAGAGGCCGCGAGGACAACTAATGAAAAACTGTTTTTT.

This clonotype was counted ten times or more. The rearrangement uses TRBV12-3 or TRBV12-4 and TRBJ1-1; 7 bases fit TRBD1. With 0 bases clipped from V and 7 bases from J, the junction kept 5 bases outside the gene matches. The CDR3 loop spans 14 amino acids. The CDR3 DNA reads TGTGCCAGCAGTTTAGCCGGGACAGCCGATGAAGCTTTCTTT. Amino acid sequence: CASSLAGTADEAFF.

This clonotype has only a few counts. This chain connects TRBV20-1 to TRBJ2-4; either TRBD1 or TRBD2 may supply D (5 bases each). V lost 6 bases to trimming and J lost 0 bases, with 24 bases between them. CDR1 is DFQATT and CDR2 is SNEGSKA in the germline V gene (reference sequence). The CDR3 length is 18 residues. CDR3 sequence (DNA): TGCAGTGCCTACCTGGGGGACCGAAACTTCCTAGCCAAAAACATTCAGTACTTC. It encodes CSAYLGDRNFLAKNIQYF.

The chain combines TRBV29-1 with TRBJ1-2; D may be TRBD1 (6 bases). V was shortened by 4 bases and J by 5 bases, with 14 bases between the two germline ends. The germline V gene encodes CDR1 SQVTM and CDR2 ANQGSEA. The CDR3 has 13 residues. The CDR3 loop reads CSVVGRTVYGYTF. CDR3 sequence (DNA): TGCAGCGTTGTTGGGAGGACAGTGTATGGCTACACCTTC.

The chain links TRBV5-8 to TRBJ1-1; D not resolved. Between the trimmed V and J ends, which lost 0 bases and 7 bases, there was a span of 16 bases. In germline, CDR1 is SGHTS, CDR2 YDEGEE. The length of the CDR3 is 15 residues. For the CDR3, the DNA is TGTGCCAGCAGCTTGGGCTCCCTTCCTACACATGAAGCTTTCTTT. Translated: CASSLGSLPTHEAFF.

This clonotype has a handful of counts. The chain uses TRBV6-1 and TRBJ2-3, with a possible D match to TRBD2 (5 bases). V dropped 7 bases and J dropped 9 bases, with 11 bases sitting between them. This CDR3 has 11 residues. Germline-derived CDR1 and CDR2 are MNHNS and SASEGT. CDR3 loop: CASIGLETQYF. CDR3 in DNA: TGTGCCAGCATAGGACTCGAGACGCAGTATTTT.

This clonotype has ten or more counts. Here the CDR3 reads CASSFNANTEAFF. CDR3 in DNA: TGTGCCAGCAGTTTTAACGCTAACACTGAAGCTTTCTTT. The genes are TRBV12-3 or TRBV12-4 and TRBJ1-1, with D hard to call. CDR3 length equals 13 residues. V was clipped by 3 bases and J by 2 bases, with 7 bases between them.

This clonotype was picked up a small number of times. The CDR3 DNA sequence: TGTGCCAGCAGCTTAACGTCAGCGGCCGGTAATGAAAAACTGTTTTTT. Residues: CASSLTSAAGNEKLFF. The gene calls are TRBV11-2 and TRBJ1-4; D is ambiguous. This CDR3 is built from 16 residues. CDR1 is SGHAT and CDR2 is FQNNGV in the germline V gene. V was pared by 2 bases and J by 4 bases, with 14 bases between.

A note on this clonotype: The junction and the germline gene differ at one end; a read error may be behind it. This rearrangement joins TRBV20-1 to TRBJ2-5, with TRBD2 identical over 11 bases. Looked up from germline, CDR1 is DFQATT and CDR2 is SNEGSKA (reference sequence). The CDR3 covers 17 residues. The CDR3 DNA reads as TGCTGTGCTAGAGATTTACTAGCGGGGGCCTTACAAGAGACCCAGTACTTC. It translates to CCARDLLAGALQETQYF.

The chain uses TRBV4-2 and TRBJ2-5; D tentatively fits TRBD1 or TRBD2 (5 bases each). In germline, CDR1 is LGHNA, CDR2 YNFKEQ. Trimming removed 0 bases from V and 1 base from J, with 15 bases in between. This CDR3 spans 17 amino acids. CDR3: CASSQDRGYGVQETQYF. The CDR3 DNA reads as TGTGCCAGCAGCCAAGATCGGGGCTACGGGGTCCAAGAGACCCAGTACTTC.

The chain is built from TRBV5-4 and TRBJ2-5; TRBD2 matches 11 bases. The ends lost 0 bases at V and 5 bases at J; junction bases unmatched: 12. The CDR3 has 18 residues. Germline CDR1 is SGHNT and CDR2 is YYREEE (reference sequence). CDR3 sequence reads: CASSLALAGGPETETQYF. DNA of the CDR3: TGTGCCAGCAGCTTGGCTTTAGCGGGAGGGCCCGAAACGGAGACCCAGTACTTC.